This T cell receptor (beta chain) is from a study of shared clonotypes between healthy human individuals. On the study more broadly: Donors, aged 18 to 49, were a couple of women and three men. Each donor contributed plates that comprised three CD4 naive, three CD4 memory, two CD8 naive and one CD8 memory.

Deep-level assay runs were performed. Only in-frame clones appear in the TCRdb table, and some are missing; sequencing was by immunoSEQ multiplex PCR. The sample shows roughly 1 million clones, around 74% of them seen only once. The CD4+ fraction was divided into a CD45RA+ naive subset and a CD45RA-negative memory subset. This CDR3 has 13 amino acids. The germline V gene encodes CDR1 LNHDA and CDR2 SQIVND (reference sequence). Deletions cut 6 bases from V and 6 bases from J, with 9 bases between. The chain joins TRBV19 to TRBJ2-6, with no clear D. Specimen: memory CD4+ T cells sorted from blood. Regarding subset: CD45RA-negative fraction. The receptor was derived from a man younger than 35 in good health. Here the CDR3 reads CASSSALANVLTF. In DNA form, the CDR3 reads TGTGCCAGTAGCTCGGCGTTGGCCAACGTCCTGACTTTC.